This TCR beta chain originates from a study of beta chain features in type 1 diabetes. In the study overall: Researchers looked at over 100,000,000 sorted cells across all samples.

Germline values: CDR1 SGHTA, CDR2 FQGNSA. The CDR3 sequence is 14 residues long. Trimming removed 6 bases at V and 1 base at J, with 11 bases between. This clone came up a few times. Its antigen remains unidentified. Blood was drawn once from each donor into heparinised tubes. The draws averaged approximately 120 mL. Every isolated RNA sample was fully reverse transcribed, so sequencing captured expressed TCRB transcripts. Reads from naive, central memory and regulatory T cell samples averaged around 3.5 million. The data were produced by immunoSEQ multiplex PCR, yet TCRdb's version contains in-frame clones alone and is incomplete. The sample lists roughly 730,000 clones, roughly 13% occurring once. Findings and caveats of the study: TCRB repertoires of naive, central memory and Treg cells appeared more similar among patients than among healthy donors. Type 1 diabetes patients showed a moderate but significant shortening of TCRB CDR3s in all four CD4+ subsets.

The chain uses TRBV7-2 and TRBJ2-3, with D perhaps matching TRBD2 (6 bases). The material sequenced was naive CD4+ T cells from blood. This TCR was recovered from a man younger than 35 with type 1 diabetes. This CDR3 reads CASSPGSGTDTQYF. The CDR3 DNA sequence: TGTGCCAGCAGTCCCGGGAGTGGCACAGATACGCAGTATTTT.